The clone carrying this T cell receptor beta chain has just a few counts. Its antigen is still unknown. This entry is derived from a study of beta chain features in type 1 diabetes. Overall study: Examination spanned 90 million to 140 million sorted cells from all samples.

In germline, CDR1 is SGHNT, CDR2 YYREEE (reference sequence). CDR3 length: 13 residues. V lost 0 bases to trimming and J lost 5 bases, with 7 bases between them. Isolated RNA was reverse transcribed in full, so expressed TCRB transcripts were sequenced. Clones were sequenced by immunoSEQ multiplex PCR, and TCRdb holds only the in-frame ones, with some missing. The sample lists under 550,000 clones, 10% to 12% occurring once. The study, taken as a whole, reports: The study found that naive, central memory and Treg TCRB repertoires appeared more similar in patients than in healthy donors.

The V and J genes are TRBV5-4 and TRBJ2-3, with unresolved D. Sample: naive CD4+ T cells from blood. The source is a woman under 30 in good health. CDR3 in amino acids: CASSLVREDTQYF. CDR3 sequence (DNA): TGTGCCAGCAGCTTGGTTAGGGAAGATACGCAGTATTTT. Variable domain in full (rest from reference TRBV5-4 and TRBJ2-3): ETGVTQSPTHLIKTRGQQVTLRCSSQSGHNTVSWYQQALGQGPQFIFQYYREEENGRGNFPPRFSGLQFPNYSSELNVNALELDDSALYLCASSLVREDTQYFGPGTRLTVL.